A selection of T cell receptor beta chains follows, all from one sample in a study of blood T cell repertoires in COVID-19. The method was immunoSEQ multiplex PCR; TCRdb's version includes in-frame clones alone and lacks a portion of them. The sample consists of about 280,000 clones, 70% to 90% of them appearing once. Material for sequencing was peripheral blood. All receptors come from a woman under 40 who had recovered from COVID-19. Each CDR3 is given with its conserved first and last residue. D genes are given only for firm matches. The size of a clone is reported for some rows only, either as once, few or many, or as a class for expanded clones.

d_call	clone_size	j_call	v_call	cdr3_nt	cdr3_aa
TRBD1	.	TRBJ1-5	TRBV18	TGTGCCAGCTCACCTAGTGGCGCAGGGACAGGGCGCCAGCCCCAGCATTTT	CASSPSGAGTGRQPQHF
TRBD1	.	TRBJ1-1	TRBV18	TGTGCCAGCTCACCAGGAAAGGACAGGGAAGCTTTCTTT	CASSPGKDREAFF
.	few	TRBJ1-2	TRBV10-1	TGCGCCAGCATCTGTAGAAAGCCTCCCTATGGCTACACCTTC	CASICRKPPYGYTF
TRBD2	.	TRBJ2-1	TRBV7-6	TGTGCCAGCAGCATCTTAGCGGGGGCCTACAATGAGCAGTTCTTC	CASSILAGAYNEQFF
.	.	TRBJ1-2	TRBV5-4	TGTGCCAGCAGCTTGTTGGGCATTAACTATGGCTACACCTTC	CASSLLGINYGYTF
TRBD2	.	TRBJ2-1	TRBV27	TGTGCCAGCAGTTTATTTAGCGGGGGGGCCGGTGAGCAGTTCTTC	CASSLFSGGAGEQFF
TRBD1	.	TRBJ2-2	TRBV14	TGTGCCAGCAGCCAACAGACAGGGGGGAGCACCGGGGAGCTGTTTTTT	CASSQQTGGSTGELFF
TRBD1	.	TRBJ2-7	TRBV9	TGTGCCAGCAGCGCCGGACAGGGGACAAACTCCTACGAGCAGTACTTC	CASSAGQGTNSYEQYF
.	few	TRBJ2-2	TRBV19	TGTGCCAGTCGCCTAAGACAGGGAGGAAACACCGGGGAGCTGTTTTTT	CASRLRQGGNTGELFF
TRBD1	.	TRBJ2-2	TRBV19	TGTGCCAGTAGCGGACAGGATGCCGGGGAGCTGTTTTTT	CASSGQDAGELFF
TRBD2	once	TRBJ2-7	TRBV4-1	TGCGCCAGCAGACATCTAGCGGGGGGGTTCTACGAGCAGTACTTC	CASRHLAGGFYEQYF
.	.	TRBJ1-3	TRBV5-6	TGTGCCAGCAGCTTGGGGCGGGCCTCTGGAAACACCATATATTTT	CASSLGRASGNTIYF
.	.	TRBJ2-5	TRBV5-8	TGTGCCAGCAGCTTGGTTAATGCGGAAGGCGAGACCCAGTACTTC	CASSLVNAEGETQYF
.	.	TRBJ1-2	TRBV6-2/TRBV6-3	TGTGCCAGCAGTTACGCCGACGGGGTATATGGCTACACCTTC	CASSYADGVYGYTF
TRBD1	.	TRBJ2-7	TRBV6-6	TGTGCCAGCAGTTATTCGCAGGGGGCTAACGAGCAGTACTTC	CASSYSQGANEQYF
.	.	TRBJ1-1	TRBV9	TGTGCCAGCAGCGTGCAGGGTGGCACTGAAGCTTTCTTT	CASSVQGGTEAFF
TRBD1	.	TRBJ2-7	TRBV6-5	TGTGCCGCCGACAGGGGAAGATACGAGCAGTACTTC	CAADRGRYEQYF
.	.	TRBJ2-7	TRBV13	TGTGCCAGCAGCTTAGGCCTCCCTAGCTACGAGCAGTACTTC	CASSLGLPSYEQYF
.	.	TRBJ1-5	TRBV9	TGTGCCAGCAGCCCCTGGGCGTTGAATCAGCCCCAGCATTTT	CASSPWALNQPQHF
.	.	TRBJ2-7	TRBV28	TGTGCCAGCAGCCTAACCCCATCCGGGGTAAGCTCCTACGAGCAGTACTTC	CASSLTPSGVSSYEQYF
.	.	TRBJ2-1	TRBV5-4	TGTGCCAGCAGCTTAAGGGGGGGCGGCTCCGTCGGCAATGAGCAGTTCTTC	CASSLRGGGSVGNEQFF
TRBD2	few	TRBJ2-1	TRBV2	TGTGCCAGCCGACCGACTAGCGGGAGGGCTCATGAGCAGTTCTTC	CASRPTSGRAHEQFF
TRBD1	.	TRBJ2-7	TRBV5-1	TGCGCCAGCAGCGGGGGACAGGGCTACGAGCAGTACTTC	CASSGGQGYEQYF
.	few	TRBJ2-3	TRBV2	TGTGCCAGCAGTGAATACTCAGATACGCAGTATTTT	CASSEYSDTQYF
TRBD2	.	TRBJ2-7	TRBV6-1	TGTGCCAGCAGTGAAGCGCTTCGGGGACTAGCGGGAGATGAGCAGTACTTC	CASSEALRGLAGDEQYF
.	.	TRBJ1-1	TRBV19	TGTGCCAGTAGGTTTATCGCGGCTCGAGCTTTCTTT	CASRFIAARAFF
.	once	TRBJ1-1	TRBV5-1	TGCGCCAGCAGCTTGGCGGGGGAGGAGAACACTGAAGCTTTCTTT	CASSLAGEENTEAFF
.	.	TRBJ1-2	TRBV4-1	TGCGCCAGCAGCCAAGTAGGAGGGTATCGATCCGGAGTGAGGGGCTACACCTTC	CASSQVGGYRSGVRGYTF
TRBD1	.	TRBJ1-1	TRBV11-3	TGTGCCAGCAGCGATTCAAGGGGGCGGAGGAACACTGAAGCTTTCTTT	CASSDSRGRRNTEAFF
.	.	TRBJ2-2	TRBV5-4	TGTGCCAGCAGGCTGACAGCGGGGAACACCGGGGAGCTGTTTTTT	CASRLTAGNTGELFF
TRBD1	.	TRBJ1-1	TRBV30	TGTGCCTTTAGCCGGGACAGGGCCCTAACTGAAGCTTTCTTT	CAFSRDRALTEAFF
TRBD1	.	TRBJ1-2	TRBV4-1	TGCGCCAGCAGCCAAGAGGGGACAGGCTTTAACCCTGGCTACACCTTC	CASSQEGTGFNPGYTF
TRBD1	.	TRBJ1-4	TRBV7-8	TGTGCCAGCAGCTTTACGGAACCAGGGGGCATTGAAAAACTGTTTTTT	CASSFTEPGGIEKLFF
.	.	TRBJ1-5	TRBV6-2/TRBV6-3	TGTGCCAGCAGTTACTATCCGGGGACTAATCAGCCCCAGCATTTT	CASSYYPGTNQPQHF
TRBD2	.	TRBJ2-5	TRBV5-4	TGTGCCAGCAGCTCCTCCAGACTAGCGGGCCAAGAGACCCAGTACTTC	CASSSSRLAGQETQYF
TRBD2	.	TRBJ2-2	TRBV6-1	TGTGCCAGCAGTGAAGGGAGACTAGCGGACTTCGGTGGCGGGGAGCTGTTTTTT	CASSEGRLADFGGGELFF
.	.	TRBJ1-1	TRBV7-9	TGTGCCAGCAGTACCCAGGGAGGAGGAATCACTGAAGCTTTCTTT	CASSTQGGGITEAFF
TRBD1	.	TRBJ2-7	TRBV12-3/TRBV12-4	TGTGCCAGCAGCCAAGGGGGCCCCTACGAGCAGTACTTC	CASSQGGPYEQYF
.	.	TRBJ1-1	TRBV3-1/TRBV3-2	TGTGCCAGCAGCCAAATGGGGGGGAACACTGAAGCTTTCTTT	CASSQMGGNTEAFF
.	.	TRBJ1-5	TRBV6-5	TGTGCCAGCGGGCGCGATCAGCCCCAGCATTTT	CASGRDQPQHF
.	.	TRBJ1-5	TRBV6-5	TGTGCCAGCAAAGGGGTTGATCACAATCAGCCCCAGCATTTT	CASKGVDHNQPQHF
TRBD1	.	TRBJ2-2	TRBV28	TGTGCCAGCAACCAACAACAGGGGCTCCCCGGGGAGCTGTTTTTT	CASNQQQGLPGELFF
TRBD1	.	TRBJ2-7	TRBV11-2	TGTGCCAGCAGCTCTCTGACAGGGAGCTCCTACGAGCAGTACTTC	CASSSLTGSSYEQYF
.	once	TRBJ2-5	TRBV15	TGTGCCACCAGCAGAGATCGGCAGCGAGAGACCCAGTACTTC	CATSRDRQRETQYF
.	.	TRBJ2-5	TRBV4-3	TGCGCCAGCAGCCCGACAGGAGGCCACGGACAAGAGACCCAGTACTTC	CASSPTGGHGQETQYF
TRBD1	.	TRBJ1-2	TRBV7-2	TGTGCCAGCAGCTTGATAACAGGGGAATATGGCTACACCTTC	CASSLITGEYGYTF
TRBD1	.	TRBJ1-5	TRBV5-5	TGTGCCAGCAGCTTGGAAGGGGGCGGGAATCAGCCCCAGCATTTT	CASSLEGGGNQPQHF
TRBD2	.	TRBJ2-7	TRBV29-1	TGCAGCGTTGTAGGACTAGCGGCCCGGGGAACCTACGAGCAGTACTTC	CSVVGLAARGTYEQYF
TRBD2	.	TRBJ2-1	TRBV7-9	TGTGCCAGCTCTGGACTAGCGGGATTCAATGAGCAGTTCTTC	CASSGLAGFNEQFF
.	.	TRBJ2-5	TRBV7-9	TGTGCCAGCAGCTTAGAGGTGGAGGAGACCCAGTACTTC	CASSLEVEETQYF
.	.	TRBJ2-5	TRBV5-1	TGCGCCAGCAGCTTGGAGCTCCAGGACCAAGAGACCCAGTACTTC	CASSLELQDQETQYF
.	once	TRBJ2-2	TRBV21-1	TGTGCCAGCAGCAAAGGTGGGGATGGAGGGGGCAACACCGGGGAGCTGTTTTTT	CASSKGGDGGGNTGELFF
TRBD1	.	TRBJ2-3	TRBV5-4	TGTGCCAGCCTGGACAGGGGTACAGATACGCAGTATTTT	CASLDRGTDTQYF
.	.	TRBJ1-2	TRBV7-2	TGTGCCAGCAGCGCACTAATGAGCTACACCTTC	CASSALMSYTF
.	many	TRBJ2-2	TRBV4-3	TGCGCCAGCAGCCAACAGAGGCGGGAGAACACCGGGGAGCTGTTTTTT	CASSQQRRENTGELFF
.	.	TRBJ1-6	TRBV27	TGTGCCAGCCAGTCAGGGCTTTCACCCCTCCACTTT	CASQSGLSPLHF